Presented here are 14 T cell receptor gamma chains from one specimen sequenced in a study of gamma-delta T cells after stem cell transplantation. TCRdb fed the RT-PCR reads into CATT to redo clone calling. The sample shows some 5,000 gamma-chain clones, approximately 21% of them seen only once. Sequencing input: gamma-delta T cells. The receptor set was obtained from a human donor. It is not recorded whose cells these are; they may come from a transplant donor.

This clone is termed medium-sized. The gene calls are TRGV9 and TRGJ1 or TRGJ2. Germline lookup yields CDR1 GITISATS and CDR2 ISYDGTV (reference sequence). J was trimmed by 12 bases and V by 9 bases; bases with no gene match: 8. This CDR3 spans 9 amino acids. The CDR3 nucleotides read TGTGCCTTGGACTCCGGGAAACTCTTT. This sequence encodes CALDSGKLF.

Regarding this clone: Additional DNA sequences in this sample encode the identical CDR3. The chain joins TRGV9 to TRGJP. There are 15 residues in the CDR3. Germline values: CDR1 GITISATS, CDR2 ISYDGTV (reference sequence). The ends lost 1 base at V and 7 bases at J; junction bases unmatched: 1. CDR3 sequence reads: CALWEVELGKKIKVF. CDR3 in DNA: TGTGCCTTGTGGGAGGTTGAGTTGGGCAAAAAAATCAAGGTATTT.

CDR3 region: CALWEVHERGYYKKLF. The CDR3 nucleotides read TGTGCCTTGTGGGAGGTGCATGAAAGGGGTTATTATAAGAAACTCTTT. The chain recombines TRGV9 with TRGJ1 or TRGJ2. V lost 0 bases to trimming and J lost 3 bases; unmatched junction nucleotides: 11. There are 16 residues in the CDR3. Germline CDR1 and CDR2: GITISATS and ISYDGTV (reference sequence).

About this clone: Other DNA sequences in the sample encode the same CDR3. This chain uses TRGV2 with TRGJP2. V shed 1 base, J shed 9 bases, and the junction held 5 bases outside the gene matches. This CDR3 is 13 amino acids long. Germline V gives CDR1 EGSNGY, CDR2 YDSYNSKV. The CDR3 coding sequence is TGTGCCACCTGGGACGGCCCCAATTGGATCAAGACGTTT. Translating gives CATWDGPNWIKTF.

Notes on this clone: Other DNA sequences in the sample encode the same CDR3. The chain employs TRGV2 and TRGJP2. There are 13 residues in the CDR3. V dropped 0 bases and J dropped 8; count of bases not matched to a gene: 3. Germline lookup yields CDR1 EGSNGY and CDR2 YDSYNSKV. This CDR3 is CATWDGPDWIKTF. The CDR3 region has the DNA TGTGCCACCTGGGACGGGCCCGATTGGATCAAGACGTTT.

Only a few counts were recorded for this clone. In nucleotides, the CDR3 is TGTGCCACCCAAGATAAGAAACTCTTT. It translates to CATQDKKLF. The chain couples TRGV5 to TRGJ1 or TRGJ2. Germline V CDR1 and CDR2: VINAFY, YDVSNSKD. This CDR3 has 9 residues. The trim removed 9 bases at V and 8 bases at J, leaving 4 bases unmatched.

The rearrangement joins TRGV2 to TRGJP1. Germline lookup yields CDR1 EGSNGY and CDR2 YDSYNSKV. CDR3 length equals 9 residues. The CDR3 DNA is TGTGCGTCTGGTTGGTTCAAGATATTT. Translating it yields CASGWFKIF.

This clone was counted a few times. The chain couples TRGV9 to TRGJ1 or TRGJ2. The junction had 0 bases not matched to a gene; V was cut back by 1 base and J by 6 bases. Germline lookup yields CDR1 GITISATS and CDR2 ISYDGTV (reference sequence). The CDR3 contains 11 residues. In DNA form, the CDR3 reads TGTGCCTTGTGGGAGGTTTATAAGAAACTCTTT. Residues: CALWEVYKKLF.

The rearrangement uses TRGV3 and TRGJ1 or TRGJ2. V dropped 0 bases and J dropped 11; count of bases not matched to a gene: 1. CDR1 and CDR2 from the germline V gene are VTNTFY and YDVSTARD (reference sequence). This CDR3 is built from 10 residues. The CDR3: CATWDREKLF. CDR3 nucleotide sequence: TGTGCCACCTGGGACAGGGAGAAACTCTTT.

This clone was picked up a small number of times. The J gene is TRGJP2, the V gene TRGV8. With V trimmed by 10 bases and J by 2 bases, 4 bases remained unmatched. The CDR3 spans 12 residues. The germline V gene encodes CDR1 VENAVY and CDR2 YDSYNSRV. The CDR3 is CATPSSDWIKTF. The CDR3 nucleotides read TGTGCCACTCCCAGTAGTGATTGGATCAAGACGTTT.

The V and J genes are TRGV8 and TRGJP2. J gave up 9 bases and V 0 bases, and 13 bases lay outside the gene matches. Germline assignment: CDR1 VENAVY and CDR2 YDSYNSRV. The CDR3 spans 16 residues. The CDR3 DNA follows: TGTGCCACCTGGGATAGGGGGAAAGTGGACCATTGGATCAAGACGTTT. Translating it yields CATWDRGKVDHWIKTF.

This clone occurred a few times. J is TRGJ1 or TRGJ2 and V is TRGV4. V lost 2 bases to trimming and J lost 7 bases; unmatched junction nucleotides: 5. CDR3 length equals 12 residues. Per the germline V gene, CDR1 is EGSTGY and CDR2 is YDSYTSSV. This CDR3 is CATWDERYKKLF. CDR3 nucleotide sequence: TGTGCCACCTGGGATGAAAGGTATAAGAAACTCTTT.

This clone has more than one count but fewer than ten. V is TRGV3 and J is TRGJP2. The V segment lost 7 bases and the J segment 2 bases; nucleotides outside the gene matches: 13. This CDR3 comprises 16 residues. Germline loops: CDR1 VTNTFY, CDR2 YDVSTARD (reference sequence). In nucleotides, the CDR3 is TGTGCCACCTGCCCCCTGCCGGGGAGTAGTGATTGGATCAAGACGTTT. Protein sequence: CATCPLPGSSDWIKTF.

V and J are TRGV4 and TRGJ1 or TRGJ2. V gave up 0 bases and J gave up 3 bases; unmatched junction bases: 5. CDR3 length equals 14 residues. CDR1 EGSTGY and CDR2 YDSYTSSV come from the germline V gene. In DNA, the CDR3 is TGTGCCACCTGGGATGGGCAAGGTTATTATAAGAAACTCTTT. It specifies CATWDGQGYYKKLF.